This T cell receptor (beta chain) was recorded in a study of T cell responses to AZD1222 COVID-19 vaccine. The CDR3 has 13 amino acids. CDR1 is LNHDA and CDR2 is SQIVND in the germline V gene (reference sequence). Trimming stripped 8 bases from V and 4 bases from J, with 9 bases between. The method was immunoSEQ multiplex PCR; TCRdb's version includes in-frame clones alone and lacks a portion of them. The data contain 150,000 to 200,000 clones, under 95% of them singletons. A word on this clone: Its antigen is as yet unknown.

Study-wide results and limits: At baseline, just five to seven AZD1222 recipients tested seropositive. Donors were chiefly white British, with a greater number of females, and clonal diversity was perhaps underestimated.

The TCR comes from an adult in good health. The sequencing here drew on peripheral blood, taken on day 0 of AZD1222 vaccination. This chain connects TRBV19 to TRBJ2-6; no definite D call. The CDR3 protein is CASESAGANVLTF. The CDR3 DNA sequence: TGTGCCAGTGAAAGCGCGGGGGCCAACGTCCTGACTTTC.